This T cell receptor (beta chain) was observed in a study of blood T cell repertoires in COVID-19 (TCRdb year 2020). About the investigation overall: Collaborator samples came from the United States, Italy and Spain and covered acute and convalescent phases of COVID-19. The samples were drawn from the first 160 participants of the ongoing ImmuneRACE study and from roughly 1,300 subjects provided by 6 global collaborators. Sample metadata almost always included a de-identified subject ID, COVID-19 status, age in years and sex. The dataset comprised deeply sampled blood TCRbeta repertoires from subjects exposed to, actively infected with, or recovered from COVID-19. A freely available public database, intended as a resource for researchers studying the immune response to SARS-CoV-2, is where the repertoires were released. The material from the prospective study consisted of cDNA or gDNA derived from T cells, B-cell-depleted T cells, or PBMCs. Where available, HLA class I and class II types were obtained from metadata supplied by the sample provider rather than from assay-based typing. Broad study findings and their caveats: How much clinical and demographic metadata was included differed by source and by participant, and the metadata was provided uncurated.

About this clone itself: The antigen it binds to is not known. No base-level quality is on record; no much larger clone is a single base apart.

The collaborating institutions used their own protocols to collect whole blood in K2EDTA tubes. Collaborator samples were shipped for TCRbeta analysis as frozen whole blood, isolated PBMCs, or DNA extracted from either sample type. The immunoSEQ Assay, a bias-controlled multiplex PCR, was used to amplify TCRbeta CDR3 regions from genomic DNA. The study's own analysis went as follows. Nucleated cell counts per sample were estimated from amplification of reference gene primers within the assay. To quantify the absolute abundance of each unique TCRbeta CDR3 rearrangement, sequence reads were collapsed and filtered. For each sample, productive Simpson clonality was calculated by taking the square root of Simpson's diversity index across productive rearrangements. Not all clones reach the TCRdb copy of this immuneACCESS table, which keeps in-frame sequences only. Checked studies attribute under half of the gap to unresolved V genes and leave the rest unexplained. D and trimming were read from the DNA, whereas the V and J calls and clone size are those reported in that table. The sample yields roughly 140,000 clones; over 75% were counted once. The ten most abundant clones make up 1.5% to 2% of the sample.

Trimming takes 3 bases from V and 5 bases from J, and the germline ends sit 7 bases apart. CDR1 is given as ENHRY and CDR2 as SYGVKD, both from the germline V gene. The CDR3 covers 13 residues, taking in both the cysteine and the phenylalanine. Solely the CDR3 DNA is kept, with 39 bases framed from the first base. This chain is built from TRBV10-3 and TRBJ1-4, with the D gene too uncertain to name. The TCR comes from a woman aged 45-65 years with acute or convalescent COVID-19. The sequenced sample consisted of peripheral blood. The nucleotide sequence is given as TGTGCCATCAGTGACAGTTCGAATGAAAAACTGTTTTTT. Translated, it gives CAISDSSNEKLFF.